The 2 T cell receptor beta chains given below trace back to one sample, sequenced in a study of blood T cell repertoires in COVID-19. Using immunoSEQ multiplex PCR, the repertoire was profiled, and TCRdb retains in-frame clones only, with some absent. Of some 190,000 clones in the sample, around nine tenths were seen once. Material for sequencing was peripheral blood. All receptors derive from a man aged 18 to 30 with active or convalescent COVID-19.

The chain links TRBV5-1 to TRBJ2-5; TRBD2 matches 10 bases. This CDR3 has 15 amino acids. V trimming: 4 bases; J trimming: 2 bases; junction bases outside the gene matches: 5. Germline assignment: CDR1 SGHRS and CDR2 YFSETQ. The CDR3 DNA is TGCGCCAGCAGCCCCTCTAGCGGGAGACAAGAGACCCAGTACTTC. It is translated as CASSPSSGRQETQYF. The whole variable domain, filled in from reference TRBV5-1 and TRBJ2-5, reads KAGVTQTPRYLIKTRGQQVTLSCSPISGHRSVSWYQQTPGQGLQFLFEYFSETQRNKGNFPGRFSGRQFSNSRSEMNVSTLELGDSALYLCASSPSSGRQETQYFGPGTRLLVL.

The chain combines TRBV7-8 with TRBJ2-3; 8 nucleotides align to TRBD2. This CDR3 spans 17 amino acids. With 5 bases clipped from V and 5 bases from J, the junction kept 15 bases outside the gene matches. The germline V gene encodes CDR1 SGHVS and CDR2 FQNEAQ. CDR3 residues: CASSALSGGDTLDTQYF. The CDR3 region has the DNA TGTGCCAGCAGCGCCCTATCGGGGGGGGATACTTTAGATACGCAGTATTTT.